This T cell receptor beta chain was sequenced in a study of tumor-infiltrating lymphocytes in primary liver carcinoma (dated by TCRdb to about 2017). At the level of the whole study: Between November 2015 and March 2016, roughly 5 patients in China with histopathologically diagnosed primary liver carcinoma had their tumors surgically resected. For each liver tumor, the study sampled five regions along with adjacent normal tissue and blood, and applied TCRbeta repertoire sequencing, expression microarrays and whole-exome sequencing. Of the five patients (three men and two women, aged 30 to 69 years), four had hepatocellular carcinoma and one had combined HCC and intrahepatic cholangiocarcinoma. TCRbeta repertoire sequencing covered 35 specimens from 5 patients: around 25 tumor regions, 5 adjacent noncancerous liver tissues and 5 peripheral blood samples. Reproducibility between technical replicate repertoires was high, with correlation coefficients above 0.95 and mean shared-clone rates about 0.9. Tumors of the five patients were stage T1-T3 N0M0 with maximum diameters of roughly 4.2 to 11 cm. Each sample produced roughly 3.5 to 7.13 million productive TCRbeta reads, and read depth showed no significant difference between tissue types.

TRIzol reagent was used to extract blood RNA from unsorted whole blood, while the DNeasy Blood & Tissue kit provided the germline DNA. Patients had chronic HBV infection and were treatment-naive at sampling. About 3.7 milliliters of peripheral blood were collected into K2EDTA tubes before surgery. CDR1 is given as MNHNS and CDR2 as SASEGT, both from the germline V gene. Trimming removed 4 bases from V and 0 bases from J, leaving 12 bases between the germline ends. Spanning cysteine to phenylalanine, the CDR3 consists of 16 amino acids. The DNA shown is the 48-base CDR3, in frame from base 1. TCRbeta-specific cDNA was reverse-transcribed from approximately 0.5 ug total RNA using a constant-region primer and ProtoScript II reverse transcriptase. The TCRbeta libraries were prepared through three rounds of nested multiplex PCR following a slightly modified ARM-PCR procedure. Each of the first two PCR rounds ran for approximately 10 cycles using multiplex TRBV1-TRBV30 forward primers together with a Cbeta reverse primer. A final 25-cycle PCR with Deep VentR polymerase added sample barcodes and Illumina adapters. Before sequencing, amplicons between 200 and 500 bp were purified from gel using a QIAquick gel extraction kit. TCRbeta amplicons were sequenced on an Illumina HiSeq 2500 with 250-bp paired-end reads. Turning to the authors' computational methods: To recover full CDR3 sequences, reads were quality-trimmed using Trimmomatic v0.33 and paired reads were then merged using FLASH v1.2.11. MiGEC v1.2.1b assigned V, D and J germline segments to the rearranged TCRbeta sequences. Clonotype statistics, along with Shannon-Wiener diversity indices, were calculated using VDJtools v1.0.0. Except for diversity analysis, only the 250 most abundant clonotypes of each sample were used in subsequent analyses to reduce sampling bias. TCRdb handled the public reads itself, with Q25 trimming in fastp and clone calling in MiXCR, and kept productive beta chains. Identical CDR3 proteins give one entry, which carries the most common genes and DNA. Clone size and V and J calls follow TCRdb, not the original study. The sample data list more than 150,000 distinct CDR3 sequences, and 60% of these were observed just once. The ten largest clones take up 65% to 80% of the sample.

This clonotype was seen many times. The specificity of this receptor is unknown. Per-base qualities were not stored, and no clone one base away is much larger. Paper-wide results and their limitations: Comparison of CD4+ and CD8+ T cell repertoires was precluded by the use of bulk unsorted samples. The top 250 clones accounted for a significantly greater share of the repertoire in tumors than in blood (p = 0.039). Because sequencing covered only the TCR beta chain and unpaired alpha chains were not captured, true repertoire diversity is likely underestimated. Repertoire overlap was higher between tumor regions (mean roughly 35%) than tumor-adjacent (approximately 17%) or tumor-blood (14%) pairs, consistent with antigen-driven expansion. Only 4 or 5 patients were included in the study, and the authors note that the findings should be validated in a larger study.

Material for sequencing was peripheral blood. The chain is assembled from TRBV6-1 and TRBJ2-2; TRBD2 might be the D gene, on 5 matching bases. This TCR was sampled from a man aged 40-50 years with primary liver carcinoma and hepatitis B virus infection. The nucleotides are TGTGCCAGCAGTGTGATAGCAGCGGCGAACACCGGGGAGCTGTTTTTT. It translates as CASSVIAAANTGELFF.